The T cell receptor beta chain under discussion was sequenced for a study of T cell responses to AZD1222 COVID-19 vaccine. Study findings and constraints: Across the whole spike, CD4 TCRs peaked at regions 160-218 and 743-854. The repertoires were collected only after the peak T cell response. Among spike-specific TCRs, nearly half reportedly target unmutated variant regions. Clonal diversity was possibly underestimated; the donors were predominantly white British and more often female.

On this clone itself: The target antigen is unknown.

Trimming removed 5 bases at V and 2 bases at J, with 5 bases between. The germline V gene has CDR1 SGHVS and CDR2 FQNEAQ. The CDR3 covers 12 residues. Repertoires were generated with immunoSEQ multiplex PCR, while TCRdb's copy carries only in-frame clones and drops some. The sample records roughly 120,000 clones, 80% to 90% being singletons. The sequence came from an adult in good health. The chain links TRBV7-8 to TRBJ2-3, with D hard to call. The input for sequencing was peripheral blood, taken on day 0 of AZD1222 vaccination. CDR3 DNA: TGTGCCAGCAGCCTATACACAGATACGCAGTATTTT. Residues: CASSLYTDTQYF.